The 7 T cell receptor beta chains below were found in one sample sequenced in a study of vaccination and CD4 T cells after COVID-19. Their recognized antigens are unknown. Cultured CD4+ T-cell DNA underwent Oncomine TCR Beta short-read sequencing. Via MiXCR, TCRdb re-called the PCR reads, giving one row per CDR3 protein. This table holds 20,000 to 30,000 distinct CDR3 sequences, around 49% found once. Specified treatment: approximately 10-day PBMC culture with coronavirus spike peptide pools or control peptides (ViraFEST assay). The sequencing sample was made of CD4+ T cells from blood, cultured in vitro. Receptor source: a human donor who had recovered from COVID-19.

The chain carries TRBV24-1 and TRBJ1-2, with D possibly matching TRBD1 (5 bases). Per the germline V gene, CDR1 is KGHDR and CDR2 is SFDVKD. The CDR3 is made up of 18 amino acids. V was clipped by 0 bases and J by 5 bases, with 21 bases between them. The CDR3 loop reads CATSDLDAGRQSPYGYTF. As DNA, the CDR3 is TGTGCCACCAGTGATTTGGATGCGGGGAGACAGAGCCCTTATGGCTACACCTTC.

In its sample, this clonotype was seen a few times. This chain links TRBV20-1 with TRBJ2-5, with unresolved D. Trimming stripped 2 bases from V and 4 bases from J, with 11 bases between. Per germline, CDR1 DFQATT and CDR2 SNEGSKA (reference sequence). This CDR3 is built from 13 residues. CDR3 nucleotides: TGCAGTGCTAGACGCAGCTTCGGAGAGACCCAGTACTTC. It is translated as CSARRSFGETQYF.

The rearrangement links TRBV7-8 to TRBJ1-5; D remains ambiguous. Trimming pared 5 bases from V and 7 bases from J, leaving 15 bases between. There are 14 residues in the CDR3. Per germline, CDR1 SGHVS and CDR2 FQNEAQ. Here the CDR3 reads CASSRNSMRQPQHF. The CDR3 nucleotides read TGTGCCAGCAGCAGAAACTCGATGCGACAGCCCCAGCATTTT.

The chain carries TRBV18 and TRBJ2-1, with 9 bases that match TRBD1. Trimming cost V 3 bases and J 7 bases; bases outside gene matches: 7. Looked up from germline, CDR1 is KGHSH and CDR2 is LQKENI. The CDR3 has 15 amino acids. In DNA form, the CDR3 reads TGTGCCAGCTCACCGCTGGCGGGACAGGGAAATGAGCAGTTCTTC. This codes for CASSPLAGQGNEQFF. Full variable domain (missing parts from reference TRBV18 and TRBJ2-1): NAGVMQNPRHLVRRRGQEARLRCSPMKGHSHVYWYRQLPEEGLKFMVYLQKENIIDESGMPKERFSAEFPKEGPSILRIQQVVRGDSAAYFCASSPLAGQGNEQFFGPGTRLTVL.

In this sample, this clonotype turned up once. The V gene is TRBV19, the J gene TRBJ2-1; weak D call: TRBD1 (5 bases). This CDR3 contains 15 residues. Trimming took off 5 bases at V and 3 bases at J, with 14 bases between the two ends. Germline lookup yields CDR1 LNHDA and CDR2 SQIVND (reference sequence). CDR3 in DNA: TGTGCCAGTAGTGTTAAAGCTGACAGCTACAATGAGCAGTTCTTC. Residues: CASSVKADSYNEQFF.

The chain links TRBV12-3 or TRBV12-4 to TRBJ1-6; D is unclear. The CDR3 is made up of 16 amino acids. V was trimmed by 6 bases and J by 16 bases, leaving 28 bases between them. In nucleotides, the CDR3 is TGTGCCAGCAGGTCAAGGGCAGGAAGCCTAAATTCGGGGCTCCACTTT. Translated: CASRSRAGSLNSGLHF.

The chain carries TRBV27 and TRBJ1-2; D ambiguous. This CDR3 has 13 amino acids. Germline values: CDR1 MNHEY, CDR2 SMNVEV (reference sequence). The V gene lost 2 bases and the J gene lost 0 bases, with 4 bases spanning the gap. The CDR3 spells CASSLGTNYGYTF. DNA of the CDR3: TGTGCCAGCAGTTTAGGGACTAACTATGGCTACACCTTC.